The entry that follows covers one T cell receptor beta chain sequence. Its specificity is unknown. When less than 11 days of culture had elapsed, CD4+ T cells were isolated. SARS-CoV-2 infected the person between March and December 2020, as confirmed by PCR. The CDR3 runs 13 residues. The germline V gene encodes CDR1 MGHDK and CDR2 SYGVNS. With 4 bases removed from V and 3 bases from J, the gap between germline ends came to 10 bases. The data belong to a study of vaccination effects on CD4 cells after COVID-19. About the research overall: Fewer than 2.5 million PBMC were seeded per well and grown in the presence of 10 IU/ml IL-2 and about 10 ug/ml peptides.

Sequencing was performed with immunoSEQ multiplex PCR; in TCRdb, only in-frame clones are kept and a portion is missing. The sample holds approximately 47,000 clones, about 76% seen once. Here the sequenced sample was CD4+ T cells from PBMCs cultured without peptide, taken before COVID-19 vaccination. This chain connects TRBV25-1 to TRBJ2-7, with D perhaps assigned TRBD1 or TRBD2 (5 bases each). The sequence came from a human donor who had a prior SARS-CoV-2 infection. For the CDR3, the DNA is TGTGCCAGCAGTGCGGCAGGGAGCTACGAGCAGTACTTC. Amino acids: CASSAAGSYEQYF.